Here is one T cell receptor beta chain with its context. The CDR3 covers 14 residues. Germline CDR1 and CDR2: MNHEY and SMNVEV (reference sequence). V lost 6 bases and J lost 2; bases outside the gene matches: 5. The data are from a study of blood T cell repertoires in COVID-19. In the original processing: Amplified reference gene primers provided the basis for estimating nucleated cell counts. Profiled with immunoSEQ multiplex PCR; TCRdb holds only in-frame clones, not every one. That table furnishes V, J and clone size, whereas the DNA furnished D and trimming. This sample carries around 450,000 clones, about 90% of them seen once, and the ten largest clones take roughly 0.66%.

The sequencing input was PBMCs or T cells enriched from blood (not recorded which). This rearrangement joins TRBV27 to TRBJ1-2; the match to TRBD1 covers 8 bases. The TCR originated in a man between 18 and 35 years old who had recovered from COVID-19. As DNA, the CDR3 is TGTGCCAGCAGACGGACAGGGACGAACTATGGCTACACCTTC. It translates to CASRRTGTNYGYTF.